The clone carrying this TCR beta chain was observed a handful of times. Its antigen remains unknown. These data are taken from a study of regulatory T cells in long-lasting Graves disease. Across the whole study: A definition of persistent Graves' disease required over 5 years of antithyroid drugs plus positive TSH receptor antibodies.

Overall study results and limits: Persistent Graves' patients had lower TCR diversity than newly diagnosed ones.

Specified time point: persistent/refractory GD, antithyroid drugs over 5 years with positive TRAb. The TCR library was made from RNA that had been extracted from PBMCs in TRIzol. The patients included were those that came from an endocrinology department in Xi'an, China. A peripheral blood sample, around 8.6 milliliters in volume, was drawn into EDTA tubes. Investigators prepared the TCR beta libraries by applying iRepertoire HTBI primers and Arm-PCR of CDR3 regions. TCRdb recomputed calls from the multiplex PCR reads with MiXCR, one row per CDR3 protein. The data contain 400,000 to 500,000 distinct CDR3 sequences, approximately 23% of them seen just once; the ten biggest clones take up 10% to 15%. V shed 5 bases and J shed 2 bases, with 13 bases lying between them. This CDR3 has 15 residues. Germline V gene sequence: CDR1 SGHTA, CDR2 FQGNSA.

The specimen comprised peripheral blood mononuclear cells (PBMCs), sampled when the disease was refractory, from a patient treated with antithyroid drugs. This receptor was identified in a female donor with Graves disease. This chain uses TRBV7-2 with TRBJ1-5; D call uncertain. CDR3 DNA sequence: TGTGCCAGCAGCATTGATACTGGGGGCAATCAGCCCCAGCATTTT. Protein: CASSIDTGGNQPQHF.